The rows below give T cell receptor beta chains drawn from one sample of a study of shared clonotypes between healthy human individuals. Generated by immunoSEQ multiplex PCR, the TCRdb table keeps only in-frame clones and is missing some. The sample records approximately 740,000 clones, approximately 79% being singletons. Sequencing was carried out using memory CD4+ T cells sorted from blood. The source is a woman aged 25 to 39 in good health. Both conserved end residues are part of each CDR3. Fields, in order: D gene, V gene, J gene, clone size, CDR3 DNA, CDR3 protein. The D gene is left open where the match is weak. Expanded clones get a size class; other rows say once, few or many, or leave the size out.

.	TRBV28	TRBJ2-3	few	TGTGCCAGCATGTCTCAGCGTACGCAGTATTTT	CASMSQRTQYF
.	TRBV19	TRBJ1-1	large	TGTGCCAGTAAGGGGGACATGGACACTGAAGCTTTCTTT	CASKGDMDTEAFF
.	TRBV5-1	TRBJ2-7	few	TGCGCCAGTGTGGGCCAGTCCTACGAGCAGTACTTC	CASVGQSYEQYF
TRBD1	TRBV5-1	TRBJ1-2	.	TGCGCCAGCAGCCTCGGACAGGATGCACCAGATGGCTACACCTTC	CASSLGQDAPDGYTF
TRBD2	TRBV5-1	TRBJ2-1	.	TGCGCCAGCAGAGCAGGCGGGTGGACTAGCGCTAAAAGTGAGTTCTTC	CASRAGGWTSAKSEFF
.	TRBV6-1	TRBJ2-3	few	TGTGCCAGCAGTGAACAGGGTTTCACAGATACGCAGTATTTT	CASSEQGFTDTQYF
.	TRBV7-2	TRBJ2-5	.	TGTGCCAGCAGCTTAGAAGGGGCAGGGGTTGGGACCCAGTACTTC	CASSLEGAGVGTQYF
.	TRBV28	TRBJ2-7	.	TGTGCCAGCATCGGCGGTCCCGGGTTGCAGTACTTC	CASIGGPGLQYF
.	TRBV7-2	TRBJ1-4	.	TGTGCCAGCAGCCGGGACACTAATGAAAAACTGTTTTTT	CASSRDTNEKLFF
.	TRBV2	TRBJ2-5	.	TGTGCCAGCAATGGGAGGGAGACCCAGTACTTC	CASNGRETQYF
.	TRBV11-1	TRBJ2-5	.	TGTGCCAGCAGCCCCCAATTTCAAGAGACCCAGTACTTC	CASSPQFQETQYF
TRBD1	TRBV10-3	TRBJ1-5	.	TGTGCCATCAGATCCGGGACAGGGTCGAATCAGCCCCAGCATTTT	CAIRSGTGSNQPQHF
TRBD2	TRBV5-4	TRBJ2-7	.	TGTGCCAGCAGCTTTGCTAGCGGGAGTAACGAGCAGTACTTC	CASSFASGSNEQYF
TRBD2	TRBV5-1	TRBJ2-3	many	TGCGCCAGCAGCAAGGGACTAGCGGGAGGAATCACAGATACGCAGTATTTT	CASSKGLAGGITDTQYF
TRBD1	TRBV28	TRBJ2-7	.	TGTGCCAGCAGTCCGCTCGGACAGGGCCACGAGCAGTACTTC	CASSPLGQGHEQYF
.	TRBV5-1	TRBJ2-1	once	TGCGCCAGCAGCTTTGACAGCCGACTTGAAAATGAGCAGTTCTTC	CASSFDSRLENEQFF
.	TRBV11-2	TRBJ2-1	.	TGTGCCAGCAGCCCCGGCAGGGGCGGCAGTTACAATGAGCAGTTCTTC	CASSPGRGGSYNEQFF
TRBD2	TRBV27	TRBJ2-2	.	TGTGCCAGCCGGAGGGGCTCCGGACTAGCGGGAGACACCGGGGAGCTGTTTTTT	CASRRGSGLAGDTGELFF
TRBD1	TRBV28	TRBJ1-6	.	TGTGCCAGCAGTAAGATCGGGACAGGGGGATTTGGTTCACCCCTCCACTTT	CASSKIGTGGFGSPLHF
TRBD1	TRBV5-1	TRBJ2-3	.	TGCGCCAGCAGCCTCGAGGGACAGTCCACAGATACGCAGTATTTT	CASSLEGQSTDTQYF
TRBD1	TRBV19	TRBJ1-4	.	TGTGCCAGTAGTAAAGGAGCCGGGACAGGCCATGCAACTAATGAAAAACTGTTTTTT	CASSKGAGTGHATNEKLFF
TRBD2	TRBV5-1	TRBJ2-5	.	TGCGCCAGCAGCTTCAGCGGGAACCAAGAGACCCAGTACTTC	CASSFSGNQETQYF
TRBD2	TRBV7-6	TRBJ2-2	.	TGTGCCAGCAGCTTCACACTGACCGGGACTAGCGGGAAAAACACCGGGGAGCTGTTTTTT	CASSFTLTGTSGKNTGELFF
.	TRBV5-6	TRBJ2-7	.	TGTGCCAGCAGCCCGGACCGCTGGGGGTACGAGCAGTACTTC	CASSPDRWGYEQYF
.	TRBV6-5	TRBJ1-1	.	TGTGCCAGCAGTTACCTCGTGGGAGACACTGAAGCTTTCTTT	CASSYLVGDTEAFF
.	TRBV5-6	TRBJ2-7	.	TGTGCCAGCAGCTTTATGCGAGCGATCAGCTCCTACGAGCAGTACTTC	CASSFMRAISSYEQYF
.	TRBV30	TRBJ2-7	once	TGTGCCTGGGAGAGGAAATCCTCCTACGAGCAGTACTTC	CAWERKSSYEQYF
.	TRBV27	TRBJ2-7	few	TGTGCCAGTGGACGGACCTACGAGCAGTACTTC	CASGRTYEQYF
.	TRBV11-3	TRBJ2-2	.	TGTGCCAGCAGCTTTTCAGGGAACACCGGGGAGCTGTTTTTT	CASSFSGNTGELFF
.	TRBV6-6	TRBJ1-2	.	TGTGCCAGCAGTTACAAGCGGACAGACTATGGCTACACCTTC	CASSYKRTDYGYTF